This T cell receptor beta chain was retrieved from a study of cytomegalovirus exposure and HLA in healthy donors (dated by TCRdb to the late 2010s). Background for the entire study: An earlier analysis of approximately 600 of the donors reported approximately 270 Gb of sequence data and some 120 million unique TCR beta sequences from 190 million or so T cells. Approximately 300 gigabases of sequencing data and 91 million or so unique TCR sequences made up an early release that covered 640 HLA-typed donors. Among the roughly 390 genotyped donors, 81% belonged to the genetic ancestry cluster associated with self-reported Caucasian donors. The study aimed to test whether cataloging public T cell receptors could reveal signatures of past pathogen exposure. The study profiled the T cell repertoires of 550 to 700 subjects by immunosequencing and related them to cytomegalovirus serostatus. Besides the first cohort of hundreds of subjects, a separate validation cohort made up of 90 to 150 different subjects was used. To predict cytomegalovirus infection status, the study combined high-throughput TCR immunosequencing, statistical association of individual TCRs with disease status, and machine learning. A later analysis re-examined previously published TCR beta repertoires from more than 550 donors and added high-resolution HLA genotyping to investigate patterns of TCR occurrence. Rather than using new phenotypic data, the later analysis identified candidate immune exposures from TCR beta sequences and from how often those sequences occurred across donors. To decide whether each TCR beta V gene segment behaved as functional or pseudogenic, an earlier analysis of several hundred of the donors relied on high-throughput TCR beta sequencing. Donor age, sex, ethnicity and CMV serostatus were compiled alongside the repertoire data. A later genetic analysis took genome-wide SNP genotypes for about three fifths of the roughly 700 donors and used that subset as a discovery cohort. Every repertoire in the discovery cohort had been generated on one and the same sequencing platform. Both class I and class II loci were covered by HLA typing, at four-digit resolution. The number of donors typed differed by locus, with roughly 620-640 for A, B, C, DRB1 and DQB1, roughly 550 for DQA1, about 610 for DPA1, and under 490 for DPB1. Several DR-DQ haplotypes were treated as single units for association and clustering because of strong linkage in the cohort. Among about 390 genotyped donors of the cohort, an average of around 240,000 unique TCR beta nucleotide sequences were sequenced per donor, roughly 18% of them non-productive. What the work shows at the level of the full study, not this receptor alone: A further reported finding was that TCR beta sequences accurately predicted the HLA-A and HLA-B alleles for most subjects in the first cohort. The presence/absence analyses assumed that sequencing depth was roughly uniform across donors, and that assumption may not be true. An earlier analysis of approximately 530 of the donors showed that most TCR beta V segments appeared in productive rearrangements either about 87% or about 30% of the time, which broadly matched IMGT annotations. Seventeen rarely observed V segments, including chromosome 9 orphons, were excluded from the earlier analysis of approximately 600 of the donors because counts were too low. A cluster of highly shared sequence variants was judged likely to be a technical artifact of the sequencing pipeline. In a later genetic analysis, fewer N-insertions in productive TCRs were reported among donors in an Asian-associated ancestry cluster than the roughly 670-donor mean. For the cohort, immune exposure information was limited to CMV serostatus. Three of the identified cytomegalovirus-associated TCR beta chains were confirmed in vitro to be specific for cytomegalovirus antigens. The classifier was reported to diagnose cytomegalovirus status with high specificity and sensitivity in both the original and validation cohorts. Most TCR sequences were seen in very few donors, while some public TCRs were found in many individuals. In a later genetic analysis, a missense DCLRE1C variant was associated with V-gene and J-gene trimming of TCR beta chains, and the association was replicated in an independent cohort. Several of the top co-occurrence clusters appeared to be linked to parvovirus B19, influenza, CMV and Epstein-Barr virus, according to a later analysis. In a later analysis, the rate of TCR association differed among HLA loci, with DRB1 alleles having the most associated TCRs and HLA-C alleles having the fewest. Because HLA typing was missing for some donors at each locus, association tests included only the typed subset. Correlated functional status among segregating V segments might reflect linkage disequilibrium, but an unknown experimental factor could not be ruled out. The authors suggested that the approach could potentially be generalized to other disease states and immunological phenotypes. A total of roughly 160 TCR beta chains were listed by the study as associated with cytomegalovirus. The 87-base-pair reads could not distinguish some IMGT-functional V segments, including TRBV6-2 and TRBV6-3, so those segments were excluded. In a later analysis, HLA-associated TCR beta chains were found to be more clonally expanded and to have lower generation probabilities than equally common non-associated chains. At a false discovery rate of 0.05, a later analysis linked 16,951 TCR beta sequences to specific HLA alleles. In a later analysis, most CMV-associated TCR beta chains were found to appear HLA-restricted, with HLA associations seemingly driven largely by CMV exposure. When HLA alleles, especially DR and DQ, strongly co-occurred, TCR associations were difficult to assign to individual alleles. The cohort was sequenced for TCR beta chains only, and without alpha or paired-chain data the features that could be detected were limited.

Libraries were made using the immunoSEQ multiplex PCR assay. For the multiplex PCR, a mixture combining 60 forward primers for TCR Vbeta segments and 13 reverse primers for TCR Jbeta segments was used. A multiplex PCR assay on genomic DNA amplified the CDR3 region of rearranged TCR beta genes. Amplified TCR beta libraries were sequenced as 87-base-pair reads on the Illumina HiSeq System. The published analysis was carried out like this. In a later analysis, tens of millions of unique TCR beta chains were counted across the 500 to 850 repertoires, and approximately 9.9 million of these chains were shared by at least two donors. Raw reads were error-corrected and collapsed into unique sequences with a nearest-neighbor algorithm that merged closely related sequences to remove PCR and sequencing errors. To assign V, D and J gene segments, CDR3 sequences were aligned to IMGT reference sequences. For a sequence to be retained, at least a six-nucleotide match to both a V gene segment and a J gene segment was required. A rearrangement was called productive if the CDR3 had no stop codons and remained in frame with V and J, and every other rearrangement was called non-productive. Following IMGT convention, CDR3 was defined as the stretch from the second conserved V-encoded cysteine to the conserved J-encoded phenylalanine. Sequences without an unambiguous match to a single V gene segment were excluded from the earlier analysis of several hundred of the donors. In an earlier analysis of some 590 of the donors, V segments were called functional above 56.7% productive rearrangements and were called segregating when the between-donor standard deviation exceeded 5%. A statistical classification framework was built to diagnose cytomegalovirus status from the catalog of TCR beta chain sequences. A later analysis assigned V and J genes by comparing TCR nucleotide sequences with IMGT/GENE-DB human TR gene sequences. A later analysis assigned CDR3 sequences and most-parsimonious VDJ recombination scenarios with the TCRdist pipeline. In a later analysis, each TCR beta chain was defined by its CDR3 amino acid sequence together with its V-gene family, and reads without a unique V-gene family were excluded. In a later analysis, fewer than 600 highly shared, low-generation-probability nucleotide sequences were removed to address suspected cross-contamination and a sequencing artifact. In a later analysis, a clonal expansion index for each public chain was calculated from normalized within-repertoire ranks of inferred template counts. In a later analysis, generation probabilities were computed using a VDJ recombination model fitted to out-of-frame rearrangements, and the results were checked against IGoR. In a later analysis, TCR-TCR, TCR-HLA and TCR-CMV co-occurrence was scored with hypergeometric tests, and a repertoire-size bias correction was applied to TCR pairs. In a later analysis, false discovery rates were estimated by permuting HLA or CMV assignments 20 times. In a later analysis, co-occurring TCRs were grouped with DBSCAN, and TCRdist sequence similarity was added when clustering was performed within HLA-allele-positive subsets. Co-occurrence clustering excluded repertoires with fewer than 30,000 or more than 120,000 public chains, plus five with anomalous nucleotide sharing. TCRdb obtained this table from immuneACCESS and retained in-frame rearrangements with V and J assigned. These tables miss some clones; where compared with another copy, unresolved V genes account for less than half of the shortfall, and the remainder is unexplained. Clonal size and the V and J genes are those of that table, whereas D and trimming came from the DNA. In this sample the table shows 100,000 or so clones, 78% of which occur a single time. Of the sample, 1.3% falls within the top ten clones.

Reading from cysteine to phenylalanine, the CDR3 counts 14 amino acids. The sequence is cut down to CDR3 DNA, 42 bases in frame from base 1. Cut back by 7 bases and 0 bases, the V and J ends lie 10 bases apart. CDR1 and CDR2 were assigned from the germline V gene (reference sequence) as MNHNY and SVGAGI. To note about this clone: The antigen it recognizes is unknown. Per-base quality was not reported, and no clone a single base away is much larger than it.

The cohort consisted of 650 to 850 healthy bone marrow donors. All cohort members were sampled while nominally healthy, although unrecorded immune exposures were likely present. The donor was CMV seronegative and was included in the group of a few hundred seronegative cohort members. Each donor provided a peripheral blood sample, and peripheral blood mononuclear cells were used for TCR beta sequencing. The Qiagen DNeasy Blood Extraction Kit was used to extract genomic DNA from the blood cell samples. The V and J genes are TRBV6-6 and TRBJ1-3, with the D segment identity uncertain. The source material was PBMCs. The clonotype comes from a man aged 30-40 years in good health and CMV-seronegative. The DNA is TGTGCCAGCAAGACCGGGTCCTCTGGAAACACCATATATTTT. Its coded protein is CASKTGSSGNTIYF.